The clone carrying this T cell receptor (beta chain) has a count of ten or more. Its matching antigen is unknown. The data belong to a study of CD8 T cells in ankylosing spondylitis. Overall study findings and caveats: Disease-linked clones bore a CD8+ phenotype, appearing relatively rarely in peripheral blood. The study identified a TCR beta motif of about eight highly homologous variants that appeared characteristic of ankylosing spondylitis blood. In the blood and synovial fluid of reactive arthritis, some motif variants had been previously reported. Disease-associated clones were reportedly significantly overrepresented in matched ankylosing spondylitis synovial fluid.

In making TCR beta libraries, quantitative 5'-RACE with molecular barcodes was used. Via MiXCR, TCRdb re-called the 5' RACE reads, giving one row per CDR3 protein. The table includes about 500,000 distinct CDR3 sequences, about 5% detected once. Germline assignment: CDR1 SGHKS and CDR2 YYEKEE (reference sequence). V was cut by 2 bases and J by 2 bases, with 11 bases left in between. CDR3 length equals 14 residues. This chain connects TRBV5-5 to TRBJ2-7; possibly TRBD2 for D (6 bases). This TCR was recovered from a male donor with ankylosing spondylitis. Sequenced sample: blood, either unsorted or a sorted T cell fraction (not recorded which). CDR3 sequence (DNA): TGTGCCAGCAGCTTCGGAGGGAATCCCTACGAGCAGTACTTC. Translating gives CASSFGGNPYEQYF.